These 10 T cell receptor beta chains share one sample of origin, sequenced in a study of neurological immune-mediated disorders. TCRdb analysed the 5' RACE reads with MiXCR anew, one entry per CDR3 protein. This table holds 67,000 or so distinct CDR3 sequences, approximately 14% found once. Specified time point: longitudinal time-point 1 (baseline). Sequencing was done on a sample of PBMCs. The source of these receptors is a female donor with HTLV-1-associated myelopathy (HAM/TSP).

This clonotype was counted many times. The V gene is TRBV5-1, the J gene TRBJ2-1; D is unresolved. The length of the CDR3 is 14 residues. V was pared by 5 bases and J by 1 base, with 10 bases between. Germline assignment: CDR1 SGHRS and CDR2 YFSETQ. CDR3 sequence reads: CASRDVRSYNEQFF. The CDR3 coding sequence is TGCGCCAGCAGGGACGTGAGATCCTACAATGAGCAGTTCTTC.

This clonotype appeared many times. This chain connects TRBV28 to TRBJ2-1, with D uncertain. Per the germline V gene, CDR1 is MDHEN and CDR2 is SYDVKM. The CDR3 has 13 amino acids. Between the trimmed V and J ends, which lost 6 bases and 15 bases, there was a span of 21 bases. The CDR3 region is CASSPPPQSRSFF. The CDR3 DNA follows: TGTGCCAGCAGCCCCCCCCCCCAGTCTCGGTCGTTCTTC.

The chain uses TRBV19 and TRBJ2-1; 10 bases are a match to TRBD1. The CDR3 covers 16 residues. Germline loops: CDR1 LNHDA, CDR2 SQIVND (reference sequence). V trimming: 5 bases; J trimming: 3 bases; junction bases outside the gene matches: 7. The CDR3 nucleotides read TGTGCCAGTAGTGGGGCCGGGACAGGGGACTACAATGAGCAGTTCTTC. It is translated as CASSGAGTGDYNEQFF.

This clonotype came up many times. The CDR3 DNA reads as TGCAGTGCAGTGACAGAAGCGGACACTGAAGCTTTCTTT. This codes for CSAVTEADTEAFF. The V gene is TRBV20-1, the J gene TRBJ1-1; possible D gene TRBD1, 5 bases. Germline V CDR1 and CDR2: DFQATT, SNEGSKA (reference sequence). This CDR3 contains 13 residues. Trimming pared 6 bases from V and 3 bases from J, leaving 14 bases between.

This clonotype has ten or more counts. The rearrangement uses TRBV5-1 and TRBJ2-1, with D tentatively TRBD1 or TRBD2 (5 bases each). Germline lookup yields CDR1 SGHRS and CDR2 YFSETQ. CDR3 size: 14 residues. The V end was cut by 5 bases, the J end by 4 bases, with 13 bases between. The CDR3 nucleotides are TGCGCCAGCAGACGGGACGGACCTTACAATGAGCAGTTCTTC. This translates into CASRRDGPYNEQFF. Variable domain in full (rest from reference TRBV5-1 and TRBJ2-1): KAGVTQTPRYLIKTRGQQVTLSCSPISGHRSVSWYQQTPGQGLQFLFEYFSETQRNKGNFPGRFSGRQFSNSRSEMNVSTLELGDSALYLCASRRDGPYNEQFFGPGTRLTVL.

The CDR3 sequence: CASSLTLMGRDTYEQYF. The CDR3 coding sequence is TGTGCCAGCAGCCTCACCCTTATGGGACGGGATACCTACGAGCAGTACTTC. The chain recombines TRBV11-1 with TRBJ2-7; perhaps D is TRBD1 or TRBD2 (5 bases each). There are 17 residues in the CDR3. Trimming shortened V by 5 bases and J by 2 bases, and 22 bases separated the two germline ends. Germline CDR1 reads SGHAT; CDR2 reads FQDESV (reference sequence).

This clonotype qualifies as medium-sized. The V call is TRBV6-5, the J call TRBJ2-1; D gene unclear. Germline V gene sequence: CDR1 MNHEY, CDR2 SVGAGI. The CDR3 runs 11 residues. The V end lost 6 bases, the J end lost 9 bases, and 9 bases lay between the germline ends. The CDR3 spells CASRSSGEQFF. CDR3 DNA: TGTGCCAGCAGAAGCTCAGGTGAGCAGTTCTTC.

This clonotype was observed at least ten times. The genes are TRBV5-1 and TRBJ2-1; TRBD2 matches at 8 bases. Germline-derived CDR1 and CDR2 are SGHRS and YFSETQ. Trimming cost V 4 bases and J 3 bases; bases outside gene matches: 9. There are 16 residues in the CDR3. The CDR3 nucleotides are TGCGCCAGCAGCCCGGAACCGGCGGGGGGCTACAATGAGCAGTTCTTC. It codes for CASSPEPAGGYNEQFF.

The J gene is TRBJ2-1, the V gene TRBV9; D is unclear. Germline V gives CDR1 SGDLS, CDR2 YYNGEE. The CDR3 is made up of 12 amino acids. CDR3 coding DNA: TGTGTCAACAGCCCACCGGGTAATGAGCAGTTCTTC. This translates into CVNSPPGNEQFF.

This clonotype showed up just a few times. The V and J genes are TRBV6-5 and TRBJ1-6; TRBD1 is a possible D gene (6 bases). The V gene's germline CDR1 is MNHEY and CDR2 SVGAGI. The CDR3 sequence is 16 residues long. V lost 2 bases to trimming and J lost 3 bases, with 11 bases between them. DNA of the CDR3: TGTGCCAGCAGTTACGACAGGAGAGTCTATAATTCACCCCTCCACTTT. Translated, it gives CASSYDRRVYNSPLHF.